This T cell receptor beta chain was captured in a study of blood T cells in healthy people across ages. Study-wide results and limits: There were more naive CD4+ cells and higher diversity in long-lived donors than in aged donors.

The second PCR ran roughly 7 to 11 cycles with a sample-barcoded 5' primer and J-beta primers. The template-switch adaptor, which had 12 random nucleotides, put a tag on each cDNA molecule. TCRdb fed the 5' RACE reads into MiXCR, producing one record per CDR3 protein. This sample has roughly 800,000 distinct CDR3 sequences, with 58% found just once. Per-sample PBMC isolation yielded at least 7 million cells. In the case of this clonotype: Its antigen remains unknown. The junction differs from germline at one of its ends, possibly a read error.

The CDR3 totals 14 residues. CDR1 MGHDK and CDR2 SYGVNS come from the germline V gene. The chain recombines TRBV25-1 with TRBJ1-1; no definite D call. Material for sequencing was blood. The sequence was obtained from a man between 25 and 39 years old in good health. The DNA of the CDR3 is TGTGCCAGTAGTGAAGGCAGATTAAACACTGAAGCTTTCTTT. This translates into CASSEGRLNTEAFF. Full variable domain (missing parts from reference TRBV25-1 and TRBJ1-1): EADIYQTPRYLVIGTGKKITLECSQTMGHDKMYWYQQDPGMELHLIHYSYGVNSTEKGDLSSESTVSRIRTEHFPLTLESARPSHTSQYLCASSEGRLNTEAFFGQGTRLTVV.